The clone carrying this T cell receptor beta chain was recorded many times. The target antigen is unknown. TCRdb re-analysed the reads in MiXCR, keeping a single row per CDR3 protein. The sample yields some 180,000 distinct CDR3 sequences, about 15% seen once. The source of the sample is a study of T cell repertoires in cytomegalovirus infection. Study background: TCR beta signatures that were public indicated CMV infection and matching HLA type.

Study-wide points: CMV-specific TCR beta clonotypes restricted by HLA-C dominated the ex vivo response.

V was clipped by 5 bases and J by 1 base, with 11 bases between them. The germline V gene has CDR1 SGHAT and CDR2 FQNNGV. CDR3 length: 14 amino acids. This TCR was recovered from a human donor in good health (CMV status not recorded). Some clones in this sample may be carry-over from other donors' samples. The sample comprised CD8+ T cells from PBMCs. The genes are TRBV11-2 and TRBJ1-1; possibly TRBD1 for D (5 bases). The CDR3 DNA is TGTGCCAGCAGCCTACGACAGAGGAACACTGAAGCTTTCTTT. Translated, it gives CASSLRQRNTEAFF. Looking up the rest from reference TRBV11-2 and TRBJ1-1 gives the full variable domain: EAGVAQSPRYKIIEKRQSVAFWCNPISGHATLYWYQQILGQGPKLLIQFQNNGVVDDSQLPKDRFSAERLKGVDSTLKIQPAKLEDSAVYLCASSLRQRNTEAFFGQGTRLTVV.